Listed below are T cell receptor beta chains from one sample, sequenced in a study of blood T cell repertoires in COVID-19. Sequencing was performed with immunoSEQ multiplex PCR; in TCRdb, only in-frame clones are kept and a portion is missing. The sample lists some 100,000 clones; roughly 90% were seen once. Sequencing input: peripheral blood. The source of these receptors is a man in his sixties with acute or convalescent COVID-19. Each CDR3 is given with its conserved first and last residue.

J gene: TRBJ2-3; V gene: TRBV6-2/TRBV6-3; CDR3 protein: CASSPGTSGGPTDTQYF
J gene: TRBJ2-5; V gene: TRBV11-3; CDR3 protein: CASSLDPAGGRETQYF
J gene: TRBJ2-7; V gene: TRBV2; CDR3 protein: CASTDRDLSYEQYF
J gene: TRBJ1-2; V gene: TRBV19; CDR3 protein: CASSMGTDSYGYTF
J gene: TRBJ2-2; V gene: TRBV19; CDR3 protein: CASSMFSGRAAGELFF
J gene: TRBJ1-2; V gene: TRBV3-1/TRBV3-2; CDR3 protein: CASSQDRGDDGYTF
J gene: TRBJ1-4; V gene: TRBV27; CDR3 protein: CASSLLGATPSNEKLFF
J gene: TRBJ2-1; V gene: TRBV18; CDR3 protein: CASSPKRQLDYNEQFF
J gene: TRBJ2-1; V gene: TRBV7-3; CDR3 protein: CASSSSRTSGNHNEQFF
J gene: TRBJ1-4; V gene: TRBV2; CDR3 protein: CASSRDRGVRVFF
J gene: TRBJ2-3; V gene: TRBV14; CDR3 protein: CASSHRDTQYF
J gene: TRBJ2-2; V gene: TRBV27; CDR3 protein: CASTLLAGVTGELFF
J gene: TRBJ1-1; V gene: TRBV5-4; CDR3 protein: CASSTPTGVNTEAFF
J gene: TRBJ2-7; V gene: TRBV27; CDR3 protein: CASTPGLGVGEQYF
J gene: TRBJ2-5; V gene: TRBV9; CDR3 protein: CASSEGGQETQYF
J gene: TRBJ1-5; V gene: TRBV4-1; CDR3 protein: CASSQEAGAVGGQPQHF
J gene: TRBJ1-6; V gene: TRBV6-2/TRBV6-3; CDR3 protein: CASTPTGRNSPLHF
J gene: TRBJ2-5; V gene: TRBV24-1; CDR3 protein: CATSDPTSIETQYF
J gene: TRBJ1-1; V gene: TRBV7-6; CDR3 protein: CASSLATRLANTEAFF
J gene: TRBJ1-5; V gene: TRBV28; CDR3 protein: CASEANRGAQPQHF
J gene: TRBJ2-1; V gene: TRBV6-1; CDR3 protein: CASSEPAGGGYNEQFF
J gene: TRBJ2-2; V gene: TRBV10-2; CDR3 protein: CASLLGADTGELFF
J gene: TRBJ1-2; V gene: TRBV30; CDR3 protein: CAWSLGSGYTF
J gene: TRBJ1-4; V gene: TRBV28; CDR3 protein: CASSRTGYNEKLFF
J gene: TRBJ2-1; V gene: TRBV19; CDR3 protein: CASTPQVGSSYNEQFF
J gene: TRBJ2-1; V gene: TRBV23-1; CDR3 protein: CASSSGQISPSYNEQFF
J gene: TRBJ2-1; V gene: TRBV9; CDR3 protein: CASSLAGLNNEQFF
J gene: TRBJ1-6; V gene: TRBV7-6; CDR3 protein: CTSSLAVRGGDSPLHF
J gene: TRBJ2-1; V gene: TRBV7-8; CDR3 protein: CASSWDRGNEQFF
J gene: TRBJ2-5; V gene: TRBV7-9; CDR3 protein: CASSLLGETQYF
J gene: TRBJ2-1; V gene: TRBV18; CDR3 protein: CASSRGNEQFF
J gene: TRBJ1-5; V gene: TRBV28; CDR3 protein: CASSLHLNRQVGQPQHF
J gene: TRBJ2-3; V gene: TRBV3-1/TRBV3-2; CDR3 protein: CASAKGRETDTQYF
J gene: TRBJ2-2; V gene: TRBV5-1; CDR3 protein: CASSQTSGRVGELFF
J gene: TRBJ1-4; V gene: TRBV7-9; CDR3 protein: CASSRQGTNEKLFF
J gene: TRBJ1-1; V gene: TRBV29-1; CDR3 protein: CSARQGWGTEAFF
J gene: TRBJ2-5; V gene: TRBV10-2; CDR3 protein: CASSEDRTQETQYF
J gene: TRBJ1-3; V gene: TRBV19; CDR3 protein: CASSTTGTGGGNTIYF
J gene: TRBJ1-4; V gene: TRBV25-1; CDR3 protein: CASSGTGGGEKLFF
J gene: TRBJ1-6; V gene: TRBV6-5; CDR3 protein: CASSYSTGGESPLHF
J gene: TRBJ2-1; V gene: TRBV5-1; CDR3 protein: CASSVNQGKQFF
J gene: TRBJ1-1; V gene: TRBV27; CDR3 protein: CASRWGGGNTEAFF
J gene: TRBJ1-3; V gene: TRBV6-5; CDR3 protein: CASQGSGNTIYF
J gene: TRBJ2-1; V gene: TRBV18; CDR3 protein: CASSPGTDKNNEQFF
J gene: TRBJ2-1; V gene: TRBV4-1; CDR3 protein: CASSQGPGKAEQFF
J gene: TRBJ1-1; V gene: TRBV5-1; CDR3 protein: CASSLGGRNTEAFF
J gene: TRBJ1-5; V gene: TRBV28; CDR3 protein: CASDSAGRNQPQHF
J gene: TRBJ1-2; V gene: TRBV10-1; CDR3 protein: CASSSQVGYGYTF
J gene: TRBJ1-2; V gene: TRBV6-6; CDR3 protein: CASKEGAQDGYTF
J gene: TRBJ2-7; V gene: TRBV5-4; CDR3 protein: CASSSGTSGSQPYEQYF
J gene: TRBJ2-1; V gene: TRBV7-9; CDR3 protein: CASSLAGLAGRLEQFF
J gene: TRBJ1-3; V gene: TRBV7-9; CDR3 protein: CASSAWTGEASGNTIYF
J gene: TRBJ2-1; V gene: TRBV7-9; CDR3 protein: CASSSWGGTYNEQFF
J gene: TRBJ2-5; V gene: TRBV6-6; CDR3 protein: CASSGSRDSIGETQYF
J gene: TRBJ2-3; V gene: TRBV21-1; CDR3 protein: CASSKEGVAGDTDTQYF
J gene: TRBJ1-6; V gene: TRBV19; CDR3 protein: CASSLTGSASGVTPLHF
J gene: TRBJ1-1; V gene: TRBV11-2; CDR3 protein: CASSAITGVHGGTEAFF
J gene: TRBJ1-2; V gene: TRBV14; CDR3 protein: CASSQEQGLYGYTF
J gene: TRBJ2-2; V gene: TRBV5-1; CDR3 protein: CASSLPWPPENTGELFF